These 32 T cell receptor beta chains originate from one sample sequenced in a study of early T cells in non-severe SARS-CoV-2 infection (dated by TCRdb to 2020 to 2023). Preparation of the library involved 5' RACE. The listed sequencing device is NextSeq 500. Clones were called with MiXCR by TCRdb after fastp trimmed the public reads at Q25, and only in-frame beta chains were retained. Rows are combined by CDR3 protein, so each entry shows the most common genes and DNA. The sample yields about 50,000 distinct CDR3 sequences; 7.5% to 10% were counted once. The ten top clones hold more than 13% of the sample. Sequenced sample: whole blood. These receptors came from an adult who was a healthcare worker with PCR-confirmed SARS-CoV-2 infection or an uninfected control (not recorded which).

This clonotype has more than one count but fewer than ten. The J gene is TRBJ1-4, the V gene TRBV7-9; no clear D. CDR1 SEHNR and CDR2 FQNEAQ come from the germline V gene (reference sequence). The CDR3 spans 16 residues. Trimming stripped 0 bases from V and 7 bases from J, with 15 bases between. The CDR3, as DNA: TGTGCCAGCAGCTTAGCGCGTGGACCGGGTGGTGAAAAACTGTTTTTT. Its translation: CASSLARGPGGEKLFF.

CDR3 residues: CASSLSGRNNEKLFF. The CDR3 nucleotides read TGTGCCAGCAGCTTATCTGGCAGGAATAATGAAAAACTGTTTTTT. The gene calls are TRBV5-4 and TRBJ1-4; the D is unclear. The ends were cut back, 2 bases at V and 4 bases at J, with 12 bases in the middle. CDR1 SGHNT and CDR2 YYREEE come from the germline V gene (reference sequence). The CDR3 is 15 residues long.

This clonotype was seen a few times. The V and J genes are TRBV15 and TRBJ2-2; D remains ambiguous. Germline assignment: CDR1 LNHNV and CDR2 YYDKDF (reference sequence). V lost 0 bases to trimming and J lost 0 bases, with 2 bases between them. The CDR3 sequence is 14 residues long. The CDR3 DNA reads TGTGCCACCAGCAGAGAAACGAACACCGGGGAGCTGTTTTTT. It translates to CATSRETNTGELFF.

This clonotype was seen many times. The chain links TRBV25-1 to TRBJ2-5; TRBD2 might be the D (6 bases). V was clipped by 3 bases and J by 0 bases, with 8 bases between them. CDR3 length: 14 amino acids. Germline CDR1 reads MGHDK; CDR2 reads SYGVNS. The CDR3: CASSDWGDQETQYF. Written as DNA, the CDR3 is TGTGCCAGCAGTGATTGGGGGGACCAAGAGACCCAGTACTTC.

This clonotype was counted many times. The chain combines TRBV4-2 with TRBJ1-1, with a possible D match to TRBD1 (6 bases). The CDR3 sequence is 14 residues long. CDR1 and CDR2 from the germline V gene are LGHNA and YNFKEQ. Trimming left V 1 base short and J 1 base short, with 7 bases between. The CDR3 reads CASSQGTANTEAFF. In DNA form, the CDR3 reads TGTGCCAGCAGCCAAGGGACAGCGAACACTGAAGCTTTCTTT.

The V call is TRBV28, the J call TRBJ1-3; D gene uncertain. The V gene lost 6 bases and the J gene lost 4 bases, with 4 bases spanning the gap. Germline CDR1 reads MDHEN; CDR2 reads SYDVKM. The CDR3 sequence is 11 residues long. CDR3 DNA sequence: TGTGCCAGCAGGGGAGGAAACACCATATATTTT. Amino acid sequence: CASRGGNTIYF.

Sample share makes this clonotype medium-sized. The chain uses TRBV11-2 and TRBJ2-1; the D gene is possibly TRBD2 (6 bases). There are 14 residues in the CDR3. The V gene's germline CDR1 is SGHAT and CDR2 FQNNGV. Trimming took 0 bases from V and 15 from J, leaving 18 bases between them. DNA of the CDR3: TGTGCCAGCAGCTTAGAACCCGGTAGCGGCAAGCTGTTCTTC. Protein: CASSLEPGSGKLFF.

This clonotype was detected many times. The rearrangement joins TRBV7-8 to TRBJ2-1; TRBD2 matches 7 bases. CDR1 is SGHVS, CDR2 FQNEAQ, per germline. V lost 4 bases and J lost 8; bases outside the gene matches: 11. The CDR3 consists of 15 residues. The CDR3 DNA is TGTGCCAGCAGCTCCACTGGGGGGAGGGAAGATGAGCAGTTCTTC. Encoded protein: CASSSTGGREDEQFF.

The sample holds many counts of this clonotype. One junction end disagrees with the germline gene, perhaps due to a read error. This sequence joins TRBV4-2 and TRBJ1-6; no definite D call. Germline V lookup: CDR1 LGHNA, CDR2 YNFKEQ. The length of the CDR3 is 14 residues. The CDR3 reads CASSQDPGNSPLHF. In DNA, the CDR3 is TGTGCCAGCAGCCAAGATCCGGGAAATTCACCCCTCCATTTT.

This clonotype was counted a few times. The rearrangement links TRBV2 to TRBJ2-5; D not resolved. Trimming took 7 bases from V and 2 from J, leaving 14 bases between them. The V gene's germline CDR1 is SNHLY and CDR2 FYNNEI. There are 14 residues in the CDR3. The CDR3 loop reads CASNPSQGQETQYF. The CDR3 coding sequence is TGTGCCAGCAACCCAAGCCAAGGGCAAGAGACCCAGTACTTC.

This clonotype was observed at least ten times. J is TRBJ2-3 and V is TRBV30, with TRBD2 identical over 7 bases. The CDR3 length is 15 residues. The V gene's germline CDR1 is GTSNPN and CDR2 SVGIG (reference sequence). V trimming: 0 bases; J trimming: 0 bases; junction bases outside the gene matches: 3. As DNA, the CDR3 is TGTGCCTGGAGTGTAGTCGGGAGGAGCACAGATACGCAGTATTTT. This codes for CAWSVVGRSTDTQYF.

This clonotype was counted ten times or more. The chain recombines TRBV6-1 with TRBJ1-1, with D possibly TRBD1 on 5 matching bases. Germline V gene data show CDR1 as MNHNS and CDR2 as SASEGT. V shed 6 bases and J shed 0 bases, with 8 bases lying between them. The CDR3 extends over 13 amino acids. CDR3 sequence reads: CASSKGMNTEAFF. The CDR3 nucleotides read TGTGCCAGCAGCAAGGGGATGAACACTGAAGCTTTCTTT.

The V and J genes are TRBV24-1 and TRBJ2-3, with 8 bases identical to TRBD1. The germline V gene encodes CDR1 KGHDR and CDR2 SFDVKD. The CDR3 is made up of 17 amino acids. J lost 1 base, V lost 4 bases, and 9 bases had no gene match. CDR3 sequence reads: CATSDPEPGQGTDTQYF. The CDR3 DNA reads as TGTGCCACCAGTGACCCTGAACCGGGACAGGGCACAGATACGCAGTATTTT.

This chain connects TRBV29-1 to TRBJ2-7; TRBD1 matches at 11 bases. This CDR3 comprises 14 residues. Germline values: CDR1 SQVTM, CDR2 ANQGSEA. The ends lost 2 bases at V and 3 bases at J; junction bases unmatched: 3. The DNA for the CDR3 is TGCAGCGTTGAAACCGGGACAGGGGGCTACGAGCAGTACTTC. Protein: CSVETGTGGYEQYF.

The chain couples TRBV7-2 to TRBJ2-2, with D perhaps matching TRBD1 or TRBD2 (5 bases each). The V and J ends lost 0 bases and 12 bases respectively, with 17 bases between them. The CDR3 extends over 15 amino acids. CDR1 and CDR2 (germline): SGHTA, FQGNSA. CDR3 sequence: CASSLARWDQGKLFF. In DNA, the CDR3 is TGTGCCAGCAGCTTAGCACGGTGGGACCAGGGAAAGCTGTTTTTT. Using reference TRBV7-2 and TRBJ2-2 for the parts outside the CDR3, the full variable domain is GAGVSQSPSNKVTEKGKDVELRCDPISGHTALYWYRQSLGQGLEFLIYFQGNSAPDKSGLPSDRFSAERTGGSVSTLTIQRTQQEDSAVYLCASSLARWDQGKLFFGEGSRLTVL.

This clonotype occurred many times. V is TRBV19 and J is TRBJ1-5; D gene uncertain. The V end was cut by 11 bases, the J end by 4 bases, with 12 bases between. This CDR3 comprises 12 residues. Germline-derived CDR1 and CDR2 are LNHDA and SQIVND (reference sequence). The CDR3 bases are TGTGCCGGTGGCCACCTAAATCAGCCCCAGCATTTT. Translated: CAGGHLNQPQHF.

The sample holds a few counts of this clonotype. V is TRBV5-1 and J is TRBJ1-2; D perhaps matches TRBD1 (6 bases). Trimming took 6 bases from V and 8 from J, leaving 23 bases between them. The CDR3 has 15 residues. Germline V gene lookup returns CDR1 SGHRS and CDR2 YFSETQ. CDR3 region: CASNVDGNGQQGYTF. Here the CDR3 DNA reads TGCGCCAGCAACGTGGACGGGAACGGACAGCAAGGCTACACCTTC.

In this sample, this clonotype turned up many times. This chain connects TRBV27 to TRBJ1-5; D remains ambiguous. With 1 base removed from V and 2 bases from J, the gap between germline ends came to 9 bases. CDR3 length: 15 amino acids. Germline V gene sequence: CDR1 MNHEY, CDR2 SMNVEV (reference sequence). The CDR3 sequence is CASSLLGKGNQPQHF. CDR3 sequence (DNA): TGTGCCAGCAGTTTATTAGGGAAAGGCAATCAGCCCCAGCATTTT.

In this sample, this clonotype turned up many times. This chain uses TRBV2 with TRBJ2-7, with TRBD1 as a possible D gene (6 bases). This CDR3 contains 14 residues. V gave up 3 bases and J gave up 2 bases, with 11 bases separating them. Per germline, CDR1 SNHLY and CDR2 FYNNEI. CDR3 sequence reads: CASSEVRGPYEQYF. In DNA, the CDR3 is TGTGCCAGCAGTGAGGTCAGGGGTCCCTACGAGCAGTACTTC. The variable domain in full, completed from reference TRBV2 and TRBJ2-7, reads EPEVTQTPSHQVTQMGQEVILRCVPISNHLYFYWYRQILGQKVEFLVSFYNNEISEKSEIFDDQFSVERPDGSNFTLKIRSTKLEDSAMYFCASSEVRGPYEQYFGPGTRLTVT.

The chain employs TRBV20-1 and TRBJ1-1; D ambiguous. The CDR3 covers 13 residues. Germline values: CDR1 DFQATT, CDR2 SNEGSKA (reference sequence). V lost 6 bases to trimming and J lost 7 bases, with 18 bases between them. This CDR3 is CSAEDPRRSEAFF. The CDR3 bases are TGCAGTGCGGAGGACCCTCGGAGGAGTGAAGCTTTCTTT.

This clonotype was seen many times. This chain links TRBV19 with TRBJ2-1; perhaps TRBD2 as D (5 bases). Per the germline V gene, CDR1 is LNHDA and CDR2 is SQIVND (reference sequence). The CDR3 contains 10 residues. The CDR3: CSTGGNEQFF. The DNA for the CDR3 is TGTTCAACTGGCGGGAATGAGCAGTTCTTC.

This clonotype was picked up many times. CDR3 nucleotide sequence: TGTGCCAGCAGTTACCGTCCACCTGAAGCTTTCTTT. This encodes CASSYRPPEAFF. The chain carries TRBV6-2 or TRBV6-3 and TRBJ1-1; D is ambiguous. The V end lost 2 bases, the J end lost 6 bases, and 7 bases lay between the germline ends. CDR1 is MNHEY and CDR2 is SVGEGT in the germline V gene. CDR3 length: 12 residues.

The V gene is TRBV20-1, the J gene TRBJ2-3; D ambiguous. The CDR3 is made up of 12 amino acids. CDR1 is DFQATT, CDR2 SNEGSKA, per germline (reference sequence). The V and J ends lost 6 bases and 5 bases respectively, with 12 bases between them. The CDR3 region is CSAQARIDTQYF. The CDR3 coding sequence is TGCAGTGCGCAGGCAAGGATAGATACGCAGTATTTT.

This clonotype was seen at least ten times. The chain employs TRBV3-1 and TRBJ1-2; no reliable D call. V gave up 4 bases and J gave up 4 bases, with 13 bases separating them. There are 14 residues in the CDR3. Germline V gene lookup returns CDR1 LGHDT and CDR2 YNNKEL (reference sequence). The CDR3 sequence is CASSLLGSTYGYTF. In DNA, the CDR3 is TGTGCCAGCAGCCTACTCGGGAGTACCTATGGCTACACCTTC.

The chain is built from TRBV28 and TRBJ2-1; D unresolved. Looked up from germline, CDR1 is MDHEN and CDR2 is SYDVKM. V lost 2 bases and J lost 4, with 6 bases in between. The CDR3 is 13 residues long. The CDR3 region has the DNA TGTGCCAGCAGTTTACCCGAATACAATGAGCAGTTCTTC. This gives the protein CASSLPEYNEQFF.

This clonotype was detected many times. The chain has TRBV7-9 and TRBJ1-5; no reliable D call. The CDR3 has 15 amino acids. The germline CDR1 and CDR2 sequences are SEHNR and FQNEAQ (reference sequence). The V end was cut by 1 base, the J end by 2 bases, with 9 bases between. The CDR3 is CASSLGGPGNQPQHF. CDR3 bases: TGTGCCAGCAGCTTAGGAGGGCCTGGCAATCAGCCCCAGCATTTT.

This clonotype was seen a few times. V is TRBV7-9 and J is TRBJ2-2, with 8 bases lining up with TRBD1. The CDR3 has 15 amino acids. Germline CDR1 reads SEHNR; CDR2 reads FQNEAQ (reference sequence). The V segment lost 5 bases and the J segment 1 base; nucleotides outside the gene matches: 3. The CDR3: CASSKGTGNTGELFF. The CDR3 region has the DNA TGTGCCAGCAGCAAGGGGACAGGGAACACCGGGGAGCTGTTTTTT.

In this sample, this clonotype turned up many times. This chain connects TRBV21-1 to TRBJ2-5; the table calls TRBD1, which could not be checked here. TRBV21-1 represents a pseudogene. This CDR3 comprises 13 residues. The CDR3 is CASPIPRSETQYF. CDR3 DNA: TGTGCCAGCCCAATTCCCCGGTCGGAGACCCAGTACTTC.

This clonotype was observed many times. V gene TRBV28 combines with J gene TRBJ1-5; D is uncertain. CDR1 MDHEN and CDR2 SYDVKM come from the germline V gene. CDR3 length equals 15 residues. V gave up 2 bases and J gave up 0 bases, with 8 bases separating them. CDR3 nucleotide sequence: TGTGCCAGCAGTTTAGCCAGATATAGCAATCAGCCCCAGCATTTT. It specifies CASSLARYSNQPQHF.

This clonotype was seen at least ten times. The chain carries TRBV21-1 and TRBJ2-7; the table's D call, TRBD2, has no DNA check behind it. TRBV21-1 is reported as a pseudogene. The CDR3 covers 15 residues. The CDR3 bases are TGTGCCAGCAGGCCATCGGGACTGTTCTCCTACGAGCAGTACTTC. It codes for CASRPSGLFSYEQYF.

This clonotype was seen repeatedly, ten times or more. The genes are TRBV30 and TRBJ2-2; a possible D gene is TRBD2 (5 bases). V lost 5 bases and J lost 3, with 13 bases in between. Germline values: CDR1 GTSNPN, CDR2 SVGIG (reference sequence). This CDR3 region has 14 residues. The CDR3 loop reads CAWQRASDTGELFF. CDR3 nucleotide sequence: TGTGCCTGGCAGAGGGCCTCGGACACCGGGGAGCTGTTTTTT.

This clonotype was recorded at least ten times. J is TRBJ2-7 and V is TRBV6-6, with a tentative D call TRBD1 (6 bases). Germline CDR1 MNHNY, CDR2 SVGAGI (reference sequence). CDR3 length equals 18 residues. Trimming took off 0 bases at V and 3 bases at J, with 21 bases between the two ends. The CDR3 region has the DNA TGTGCCAGCAGTTACTCGAAAACAGGGTTTGCCCAAAACTACGAGCAGTACTTC. Protein sequence: CASSYSKTGFAQNYEQYF.